A single TCR beta chain is shown here with its context. It has no known antigen specificity. No much larger clonotype is one base removed from it; base qualities were not supplied. One collaborating source in Seattle enrolled patients while the patients were actively infected and followed the patients over time throughout the course of disease. Whole blood was collected in K2EDTA tubes by collaborating institutions according to the institutions' own protocols. For TCRbeta analysis, collaborators shipped samples as frozen whole blood, isolated PBMCs, or DNA extracted from either of those sample types. The sample belongs to a study of blood T cell repertoires in COVID-19 (TCRdb year 2020). Regarding the study in general: The collaborator samples originated in the United States, Italy and Spain and spanned the acute and convalescent phases of COVID-19. The prospective study material was composed of cDNA or gDNA derived from T cells, B-cell-depleted T cells, or PBMCs. Subjects who had been exposed to COVID-19, were actively infected with it, or had recovered from it provided the deeply sampled blood TCRbeta repertoires that made up the dataset. The repertoires were made available in a free public database intended to serve as a resource for research on the immune response to SARS-CoV-2. The samples were drawn from the first 160 participants of the ongoing ImmuneRACE study and from 950 to 1,500 subjects provided by 6 global collaborators. A de-identified subject ID, COVID-19 status, age in years and sex were almost always included in the sample metadata. Where available, HLA class I and class II types were obtained from metadata supplied by the sample provider rather than from assay-based typing.

TCRbeta CDR3 regions were amplified from genomic DNA by means of the immunoSEQ Assay, a bias-controlled multiplex PCR. On the authors' methods: Nucleated cell counts per sample were estimated from amplification of reference gene primers within the assay. Sequence reads were collapsed and filtered to measure the absolute abundance of every unique TCRbeta CDR3 rearrangement. For each sample, productive Simpson clonality was calculated as the square root of Simpson's diversity index across productive rearrangements. Sourced from immuneACCESS, this table was stored by TCRdb with only in-frame sequences that have V and J called. A share of the clones is absent; for the studies checked, an unresolved V gene accounts for under half, and the remainder has no known explanation. V and J calls and clone size are copied from that table; D and trimming were computed from the DNA. The sample contains about 200,000 clones, around four fifths of them found a single time. In total, the top ten clones hold about 0.91% of the sample.

What the study reported, not specific to this receptor: How much clinical and demographic metadata was included differed by source and by participant, and the metadata was provided uncurated.

Spanning cysteine to phenylalanine, the CDR3 consists of 14 amino acids. Solely the CDR3 DNA is kept, with 42 bases framed from the first base. After removal of 4 bases from V and 3 bases from J, the junction retains 4 bases not matched to a gene. The germline V gene (reference sequence) yields SGHNT for CDR1 and YYREEE for CDR2. This TCR came from a man aged 60-69 years with COVID-19, enrolled during active disease. Sequencing was done on a sample of peripheral blood. The chain employs TRBV5-4 and TRBJ1-1, with 9 middle bases fitting TRBD1. The nucleotide sequence reads as follows: TGTGCCAGCAGCACCCGGACAGGGGACACTGAAGCTTTCTTT. This yields the protein CASSTRTGDTEAFF.